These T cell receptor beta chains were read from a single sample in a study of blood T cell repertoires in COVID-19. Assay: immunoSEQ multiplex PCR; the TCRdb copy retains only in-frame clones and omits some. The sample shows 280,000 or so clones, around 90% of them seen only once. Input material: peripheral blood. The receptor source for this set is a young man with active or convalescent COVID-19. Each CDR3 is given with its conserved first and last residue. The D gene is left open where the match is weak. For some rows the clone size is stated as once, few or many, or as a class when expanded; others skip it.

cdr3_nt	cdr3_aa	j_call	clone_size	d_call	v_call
TGTGCCAGCAGTCCGACAGCGAAGAGCGGGTATGGCTACACCTTC	CASSPTAKSGYGYTF	TRBJ1-2	NA	NA	TRBV6-5
TGTGCCAGCGGGGGAGGGGGGGAGACCTATGGCTACACCTTC	CASGGGGETYGYTF	TRBJ1-2	NA	NA	TRBV7-8
TGTGCCAGTAGTTTGGGGGGGGTGGGAGCTTTCTTT	CASSLGGVGAFF	TRBJ1-1	NA	NA	TRBV19
TGTGCCAGCAGCTTTGAAGCCAGCTATAGCCCTGAAGCTTTCTTT	CASSFEASYSPEAFF	TRBJ1-1	NA	NA	TRBV5-4
TGCGCCAGCAGCTCGGGACTAGCGGGGCCTCAGGCGGACACCGGGGAGCTGTTTTTT	CASSSGLAGPQADTGELFF	TRBJ2-2	NA	TRBD2	TRBV4-3
TGTGCCAGCAGCCCAGGTCCCGGGACAGGGGGCGACGAGCAGTACTTC	CASSPGPGTGGDEQYF	TRBJ2-7	NA	TRBD1	TRBV9
TGCAAAACACAGGGCTACAATGAGCAGTTCTTC	CKTQGYNEQFF	TRBJ2-1	NA	NA	TRBV20-1
TGTGCCAGCAGTGAAGTAGGAGGACGAACCGGGGAGCTGTTTTTT	CASSEVGGRTGELFF	TRBJ2-2	NA	NA	TRBV6-1
TGTGCCAGTAGTATAGTTCCCTCGCGGCACTATGGCTACACCTTC	CASSIVPSRHYGYTF	TRBJ1-2	NA	NA	TRBV19
TGTGCCAGCAGGAAGATCCCGGGACTTCAGCCCCAGCATTTT	CASRKIPGLQPQHF	TRBJ1-5	NA	NA	TRBV27
TGTGCCAGCAGCTTGGGACTAGCGGGGCAAGAGACCCAGTACTTC	CASSLGLAGQETQYF	TRBJ2-5	NA	TRBD2	TRBV7-2
TGTGCCAGCAGCTTAGGGACAGGGGGCTCCTACGAGCAGTACTTC	CASSLGTGGSYEQYF	TRBJ2-7	NA	TRBD1	TRBV13
TGTGCCAGCAGTGAAATGGGCTCCGGGACAAGCACAGATACGCAGTATTTT	CASSEMGSGTSTDTQYF	TRBJ2-3	NA	NA	TRBV25-1
TGTGCCAGCAGCGAGCAAGGACACTGGTCCTACGAGCAGTACTTC	CASSEQGHWSYEQYF	TRBJ2-7	NA	NA	TRBV5-4
TGTGCCAGCAGCCAAGATTCACCCCGGGAGCAGCCCCAGCATTTT	CASSQDSPREQPQHF	TRBJ1-5	NA	NA	TRBV3-1/TRBV3-2
TGTGCCAGCAGGGAGACAGGGGGCAACACTGAAGCTTTCTTT	CASRETGGNTEAFF	TRBJ1-1	few	TRBD1	TRBV2
TGTGCCAGCAGTTACGACAGAATACAGACCTACAATGAGCAGTTCTTC	CASSYDRIQTYNEQFF	TRBJ2-1	NA	NA	TRBV6-5
TGTGCCAGCAGTGGGACAGGGCCTAACTATGGCTACACCTTC	CASSGTGPNYGYTF	TRBJ1-2	NA	TRBD1	TRBV6-2/TRBV6-3
TGTGCCAGCTCACCAGAGACAGGGAGTTCAACCCAGTACTTC	CASSPETGSSTQYF	TRBJ2-5	NA	TRBD1	TRBV18
TGTGCCAGCAAAACCGGGAGCAATGAGCAGTACTTC	CASKTGSNEQYF	TRBJ2-7	few	NA	TRBV6-5
TGTGCCACCAGCAGAGATGGGGGGTATAGCAATCAGCCCCAGCATTTT	CATSRDGGYSNQPQHF	TRBJ1-5	NA	NA	TRBV15
TGTGCCAGCAGCGTAGTAGCTAGCGGGGGGGCGGGCACAGATACGCAGTATTTT	CASSVVASGGAGTDTQYF	TRBJ2-3	NA	TRBD2	TRBV9
TGTGCCAGCATTTACACGGGCGGGGAGCTGTTTTTT	CASIYTGGELFF	TRBJ2-2	once	NA	TRBV6-5
TGTGCCAGCAGGCCCCAGGCGAACACCGGGGAGCTGTTTTTT	CASRPQANTGELFF	TRBJ2-2	NA	NA	TRBV6-6
TGTGCCAGCAGCTTCTTTGACAGGTTCTACGAGCAGTACTTC	CASSFFDRFYEQYF	TRBJ2-7	NA	NA	TRBV7-2
TGTGCCAGCAGTTATCATGCGGGGGGGCCGGGGGAGACCCAGTACTTC	CASSYHAGGPGETQYF	TRBJ2-5	once	TRBD2	TRBV6-2/TRBV6-3
TGTGCCAGCAGCGCAACGGGACAGGGATTCTACGAGCAGTACTTC	CASSATGQGFYEQYF	TRBJ2-7	NA	TRBD1	TRBV11-2
TGTGCCAGTATTGGAGAGGGGGCTTATAGCAATCAGCCCCAGCATTTT	CASIGEGAYSNQPQHF	TRBJ1-5	NA	TRBD1	TRBV19
TGTGCCAGCAGTCTGGGACAGCGAGATTCACCCCTCCACTTT	CASSLGQRDSPLHF	TRBJ1-6	NA	TRBD1	TRBV2
TGTGCCAGCACTCGGACAGGGAATCAGCCCCAGCATTTT	CASTRTGNQPQHF	TRBJ1-5	NA	TRBD1	TRBV12-3/TRBV12-4
TGTGCCGCGGGGACAGGGAACGTATGCTACACCTTC	CAAGTGNVCYTF	TRBJ1-2	NA	TRBD1	TRBV24-1
TGTGCCAGCAGCCTCCCTAGCGGGGGGGTGGAAGATACGCAGTATTTT	CASSLPSGGVEDTQYF	TRBJ2-3	NA	TRBD2	TRBV3-1/TRBV3-2
TGTGCCAGTAGTATGGACAGTAGCACAGATACGCAGTATTTT	CASSMDSSTDTQYF	TRBJ2-3	NA	NA	TRBV19
TGTGCCAGCAGCACAGCGGGGGGAATTTATATCGGGGAGCTGTTTTTT	CASSTAGGIYIGELFF	TRBJ2-2	NA	TRBD2	TRBV7-9
TGTGCCAGCAGCTTAGCATACGGGGTGGGAAACACTGAAGCTTTCTTT	CASSLAYGVGNTEAFF	TRBJ1-1	NA	NA	TRBV7-2
TGTGCCAGCAGCTCGCAGGGAAACACCATATATTTT	CASSSQGNTIYF	TRBJ1-3	NA	NA	TRBV6-6
TGTGCCAGCAGCCTAAACCAGGGTTGGACTGAAGCTTTCTTT	CASSLNQGWTEAFF	TRBJ1-1	NA	NA	TRBV27